The 23 T cell receptor beta chains below come from one sample, sequenced in a study of blood T cell repertoires in COVID-19. The table came from immunoSEQ multiplex PCR; TCRdb's copy has only in-frame clones and leaves some out. The data hold about 100,000 clones, with roughly 92% observed a single time. The sequenced sample was peripheral blood. These receptors originate from a man in his forties or fifties with active COVID-19.

This chain links TRBV21-1 with TRBJ1-2; the D segment call TRBD1 is taken from the table without a DNA check. TRBV21-1 is classified as a pseudogene. The CDR3 is made up of 14 amino acids. CDR3 region: CASSLQGGGYGYTF. For the CDR3, the DNA is TGTGCCAGCAGCCTACAGGGGGGCGGCTATGGCTACACCTTC.

The rearrangement uses TRBV5-1 and TRBJ2-2; TRBD1 matches 7 bases. The CDR3 totals 14 residues. The J segment lost 7 bases and the V segment lost 0 bases, leaving 3 bases of the junction unmatched. CDR1 SGHRS and CDR2 YFSETQ come from the germline V gene. The DNA of the CDR3 is TGCGCCAGCAGCTTGGGACAGGGAATCGGGGAGCTGTTTTTT. Translated, it gives CASSLGQGIGELFF.

V usage is TRBV19 and J usage is TRBJ2-2; TRBD2 might be the D (6 bases). The CDR3 loop spans 15 amino acids. Germline V gene sequence: CDR1 LNHDA, CDR2 SQIVND (reference sequence). V was shortened by 7 bases and J by 0 bases, with 12 bases between the two germline ends. CDR3 loop: CASTVRGANTGELFF. CDR3 nucleotide sequence: TGTGCCAGTACGGTGCGCGGGGCGAACACCGGGGAGCTGTTTTTT.

V is TRBV11-2 and J is TRBJ1-1, with 7 bases lining up with TRBD1. Per germline, CDR1 SGHAT and CDR2 FQNNGV. CDR3 length equals 19 residues. V was clipped by 4 bases and J by 4 bases; unmatched bases: 21. CDR3 sequence (DNA): TGTGCCAGCAGCTACAGAGAGGTAGGCTGGGGACAGTCGGGCACTGAAGCTTTCTTT. This codes for CASSYREVGWGQSGTEAFF.

The chain has TRBV11-2 and TRBJ1-1; D not resolved. This CDR3 contains 13 residues. Deletions cut 0 bases from V and 6 bases from J, with 8 bases between. The V gene's germline CDR1 is SGHAT and CDR2 FQNNGV. The chain's CDR3 is CASSLDRRAEAFF. As DNA, the CDR3 is TGTGCCAGCAGCTTAGATCGGAGGGCTGAAGCTTTCTTT.

V and J are TRBV19 and TRBJ2-2; no definite D call. Germline-derived CDR1 and CDR2 are LNHDA and SQIVND (reference sequence). This CDR3 region has 15 residues. Trimming cost V 3 bases and J 1 base, with 9 bases left between them. The CDR3 DNA reads TGTGCCAGTAGTATTTCCGCAGTGAACACCGGGGAGCTGTTTTTT. Protein product: CASSISAVNTGELFF.

The chain employs TRBV2 and TRBJ2-7, with D possibly being TRBD2 (6 bases). V lost 6 bases, J lost 2 bases, and 11 bases lay in between. CDR1 and CDR2 (germline): SNHLY, FYNNEI. The CDR3 is 13 amino acids. The CDR3 loop reads CASRGLGPYEQYF. CDR3 bases: TGTGCCAGCAGGGGACTTGGTCCCTACGAGCAGTACTTC.

This clone was picked up one time. The gene calls are TRBV5-4 and TRBJ2-7; weak D call: TRBD1 (6 bases). Germline V gene data show CDR1 as SGHNT and CDR2 as YYREEE (reference sequence). CDR3 length: 14 amino acids. With 5 bases removed from V and 6 bases from J, the gap between germline ends came to 18 bases. The CDR3, as DNA: TGTGCCAGCAGTTCCGGGACACCTCCCTCCGAGCAGTACTTC. Protein product: CASSSGTPPSEQYF.

This clone was seen only a few times. As DNA, the CDR3 is TGCAGCGTTGTTCCGGGGTTTACCGGGGAGCTGTTTTTT. It encodes CSVVPGFTGELFF. The chain couples TRBV29-1 to TRBJ2-2; D perhaps matches TRBD2 (5 bases). The CDR3 sequence is 13 residues long. The V and J ends lost 4 bases and 5 bases respectively, with 11 bases between them. Looked up from germline, CDR1 is SQVTM and CDR2 is ANQGSEA.

This sequence joins TRBV3-1 (or the pseudogene TRBV3-2) and TRBJ1-6; a weak D match, TRBD1 (6 bases). V shed 3 bases and J shed 4 bases, with 10 bases lying between them. The CDR3 is 15 residues long. Germline CDR1 LGHDT, CDR2 YNNKEL (reference sequence). The CDR3 DNA sequence: TGTGCCAGCAGCCATGGGGGCCCTTATAATTCACCCCTCCACTTT. It encodes CASSHGGPYNSPLHF.

The chain is built from TRBV27 and TRBJ2-6; a weak D match, TRBD1 (5 bases). The V gene's germline CDR1 is MNHEY and CDR2 SMNVEV (reference sequence). V was cut by 1 base and J by 2 bases, with 9 bases left in between. This CDR3 region has 16 residues. The CDR3 nucleotides read TGTGCCAGCAGTTTATTAAGGGGCCCTGGGGCCAACGTCCTGACTTTC. Its translation: CASSLLRGPGANVLTF.

This rearrangement joins TRBV2 to TRBJ2-1, with 9 positions matching TRBD1. Trimming at V came to 6 bases and at J to 2 bases, leaving 8 bases not matched to a gene. Germline V gene lookup returns CDR1 SNHLY and CDR2 FYNNEI. The CDR3 spans 16 residues. CDR3 sequence: CASSAAGTGTYNEQFF. CDR3 nucleotides: TGTGCCAGCAGCGCCGCCGGGACAGGGACCTACAATGAGCAGTTCTTC.

This clone was seen a few times. The chain has TRBV11-1 and TRBJ2-7; 9 bases map to TRBD1. The CDR3 totals 14 residues. Germline trimming cut 3 bases from V and 1 base from J; bases unmatched to any gene: 1. The germline CDR1 and CDR2 sequences are SGHAT and FQDESV (reference sequence). The CDR3 reads CASSLGTGSYEQYF. The CDR3 bases are TGTGCCAGCAGCTTGGGGACAGGGTCCTACGAGCAGTACTTC.

This chain links TRBV29-1 with TRBJ2-3; TRBD1 matches at 7 bases. After removal of 7 bases from V and 2 bases from J, the junction contained 9 bases not matched to a gene. Germline values: CDR1 SQVTM, CDR2 ANQGSEA. The CDR3 runs to 14 residues. The DNA of the CDR3 is TGCAGCGCACTCAGGACAGGCTACACAGATACGCAGTATTTT. Protein product: CSALRTGYTDTQYF.

The chain is built from TRBV15 and TRBJ2-2; TRBD2 matches 9 bases. Germline lookup yields CDR1 LNHNV and CDR2 YYDKDF (reference sequence). After removal of 3 bases from V and 5 bases from J, the junction contained 7 bases not matched to a gene. CDR3 length: 16 amino acids. CDR3 DNA: TGTGCCACCAGCAGTCCTGCGGGGGGGCAGACCGGGGAGCTGTTTTTT. Encoded protein: CATSSPAGGQTGELFF.

V is TRBV4-1 and J is TRBJ2-2; D perhaps matches TRBD2 (6 bases). Trimming left V 7 bases short and J 4 bases short, with 16 bases between. The germline gives CDR1 MGHRA, CDR2 YSYEKL. The CDR3 consists of 15 residues. As DNA, the CDR3 is TGCGCCAGCACCAGAGTCCCCGGGGGCACCGGGGAGCTGTTTTTT. Translation: CASTRVPGGTGELFF.

This sequence joins TRBV6-5 and TRBJ1-5, with D unclear. The CDR3 extends over 14 amino acids. The germline V gene has CDR1 MNHEY and CDR2 SVGAGI. Between the trimmed V and J ends, which lost 4 bases and 1 base, there was a span of 8 bases. CDR3 protein: CASSLRSSNQPQHF. The CDR3 DNA follows: TGTGCCAGCAGTTTGAGGAGCAGCAATCAGCCCCAGCATTTT.

This rearrangement joins TRBV19 to TRBJ2-1; tentative D call: TRBD2 (5 bases). Looked up from germline, CDR1 is LNHDA and CDR2 is SQIVND (reference sequence). V was pared by 7 bases and J by 0 bases, with 13 bases between. The CDR3 runs 15 residues. For the CDR3, the DNA is TGTGCCAGTAAGAGGACTCCTAACTCCTACAATGAGCAGTTCTTC. This encodes CASKRTPNSYNEQFF.

The gene calls are TRBV5-1 and TRBJ1-1, with 7 bases that match TRBD1. V lost 1 base and J lost 3; bases outside the gene matches: 3. The CDR3 length is 14 residues. CDR1 and CDR2 (germline): SGHRS, YFSETQ. This CDR3 reads CASSLSQGDTEAFF. In DNA form, the CDR3 reads TGCGCCAGCAGCTTGTCGCAGGGGGACACTGAAGCTTTCTTT.

The chain has TRBV19 and TRBJ1-6; D possibly corresponds to TRBD1 (6 bases). This CDR3 has 19 amino acids. The germline V gene encodes CDR1 LNHDA and CDR2 SQIVND (reference sequence). With 1 base removed from V and 1 base from J, the gap between germline ends came to 17 bases. The CDR3 reads CASSIGSDSLGSYNSPLHF. Written as DNA, the CDR3 is TGTGCCAGTAGTATAGGGTCGGACAGCTTAGGATCCTATAATTCACCCCTCCACTTT.

The J gene is TRBJ2-3, the V gene TRBV10-1; TRBD2 matches 8 bases. Germline V gene data show CDR1 as WNHNN and CDR2 as SYGVQD (reference sequence). The CDR3 contains 13 residues. The junction had 2 bases not matched to a gene; V was cut back by 5 bases and J by 4 bases. The DNA of the CDR3 is TGCGCCAGCAGTAGCGGGAGTCCAGATACGCAGTATTTT. Translating it yields CASSSGSPDTQYF.

This chain links TRBV7-9 with TRBJ1-5, with 9 bases matching TRBD1. CDR3 size: 13 residues. Per the germline V gene, CDR1 is SEHNR and CDR2 is FQNEAQ (reference sequence). Trimming cost V 4 bases and J 9 bases; bases outside gene matches: 4. The CDR3 DNA follows: TGTGCCAGCAGCTCACAGGGGGCTAGGCCCCAGCATTTT. It yields the protein CASSSQGARPQHF.

The CDR3: CASSLGRGSYEQYF. The CDR3 DNA sequence: TGTGCCAGCAGTTTGGGCAGGGGTAGTTACGAGCAGTACTTC. V gene TRBV27 combines with J gene TRBJ2-7; D is possibly TRBD1 (6 bases). V was cut by 3 bases and J by 4 bases, with 13 bases left in between. The germline V gene encodes CDR1 MNHEY and CDR2 SMNVEV (reference sequence). The CDR3 consists of 14 residues.